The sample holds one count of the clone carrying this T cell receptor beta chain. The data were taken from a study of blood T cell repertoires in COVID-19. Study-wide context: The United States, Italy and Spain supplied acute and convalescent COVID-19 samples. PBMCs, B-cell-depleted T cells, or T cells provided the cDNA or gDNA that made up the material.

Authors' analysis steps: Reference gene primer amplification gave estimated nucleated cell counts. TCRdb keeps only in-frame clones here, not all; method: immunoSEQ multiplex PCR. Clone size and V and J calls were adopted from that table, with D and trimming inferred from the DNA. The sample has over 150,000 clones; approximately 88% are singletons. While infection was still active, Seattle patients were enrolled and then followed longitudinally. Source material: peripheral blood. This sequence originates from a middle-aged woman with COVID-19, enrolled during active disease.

The CDR3 sequence: CASTGFASTSGEQFF. Written as DNA, the CDR3 is TGCGCCAGCACCGGGTTCGCCTCGACCTCGGGTGAGCAGTTCTTC. This rearrangement joins TRBV5-1 to TRBJ2-1; no clear D. The length of the CDR3 is 15 residues. Per germline, CDR1 SGHRS and CDR2 YFSETQ. Trimming took 6 bases from V and 9 from J, leaving 22 bases between them.